Shown below are 22 T cell receptor beta chains from a single sample sequenced in a study of shared clonotypes between healthy human individuals. The repertoire was sequenced with immunoSEQ multiplex PCR; TCRdb's copy has only in-frame clones and lacks some. Of over 2,000,000 clones in the sample, 93% were seen once. Only CD45RO-negative cells positively selected for CCR7 counted as naive CD8 cells, so terminally differentiated effector memory CD45RA+ cells were excluded. The sequenced sample consisted of naive CD8+ T cells from PBMCs. These TCRs come from a man aged 18 to 35 in good health. Some clones in this sample may be carry-over from other donors' samples.

CDR3 sequence reads: CASSSVDRDLSGNTIYF. CDR3 DNA sequence: TGTGCCAGCAGCTCCGTGGACAGGGACCTCTCTGGAAACACCATATATTTT. The chain carries TRBV28 and TRBJ1-3; the match to TRBD1 covers 8 bases. The CDR3 consists of 17 residues. V gave up 6 bases and J gave up 0 bases; unmatched junction bases: 10. Germline V gene sequence: CDR1 MDHEN, CDR2 SYDVKM.

The V and J genes are TRBV5-6 and TRBJ2-7; D might be TRBD1 (6 bases). Trimming pared 4 bases from V and 7 bases from J, leaving 18 bases between. The CDR3 extends over 14 amino acids. The germline V gene has CDR1 SGHDT and CDR2 YYEEEE. CDR3 DNA sequence: TGTGCCAGCAGCAACGGGACACCGGGCTGGGAGCAGTACTTC. Amino acids: CASSNGTPGWEQYF.

V and J are TRBV5-8 and TRBJ1-5; the match to TRBD1 covers 8 bases. Trimming cost V 3 bases and J 6 bases; bases outside gene matches: 5. Germline V gene lookup returns CDR1 SGHTS and CDR2 YDEGEE. The CDR3 is 14 amino acids. CDR3 nucleotide sequence: TGTGCCAGCAGCTCTGACAGGGGTGGTCAGCCCCAGCATTTT. The encoded protein is CASSSDRGGQPQHF.

Concerning this clone itself: Other DNA sequences in the sample encode the same CDR3. J is TRBJ2-1 and V is TRBV27; possibly TRBD2 for D (6 bases). The CDR3 sequence is 14 residues long. Germline V gene data show CDR1 as MNHEY and CDR2 as SMNVEV (reference sequence). V lost 4 bases to trimming and J lost 4 bases, with 11 bases between them. The CDR3 bases are TGTGCCAGCAGTTCCGCCGGGAGTTACAATGAGCAGTTCTTC. The encoded protein is CASSSAGSYNEQFF.

This clone was seen only once. V is TRBV28 and J is TRBJ2-5; possibly TRBD2 for D (6 bases). Germline V gene data show CDR1 as MDHEN and CDR2 as SYDVKM. The CDR3 sequence is 16 residues long. V was trimmed by 6 bases and J by 3 bases, leaving 20 bases between them. CDR3 amino acids: CASRARTALAEETQYF. The DNA for the CDR3 is TGTGCCAGCAGGGCTAGGACGGCATTAGCGGAAGAGACCCAGTACTTC.

V and J are TRBV28 and TRBJ1-2; 8 bases are a match to TRBD1. The CDR3 is 15 residues long. Germline lookup yields CDR1 MDHEN and CDR2 SYDVKM. The ends lost 5 bases at V and 12 bases at J; junction bases unmatched: 17. CDR3: CASSAPRRGDRGDTF. CDR3 DNA sequence: TGTGCCAGCAGTGCCCCCCGTAGGGGCGACAGGGGTGACACCTTC.

The V and J genes are TRBV19 and TRBJ1-1; 7 bases fit TRBD1. With V trimmed by 7 bases and J by 0 bases, 8 bases remained unmatched. The CDR3 sequence is 15 residues long. Germline V gene sequence: CDR1 LNHDA, CDR2 SQIVND (reference sequence). DNA for the CDR3: TGTGCCAGTATCGCAATCAGGGGGGTGAACACTGAAGCTTTCTTT. Encoded protein: CASIAIRGVNTEAFF.

The chain combines TRBV27 with TRBJ2-7, with 8 bases lining up with TRBD2. The germline V gene encodes CDR1 MNHEY and CDR2 SMNVEV (reference sequence). CDR3 length equals 13 residues. J lost 3 bases, V lost 8 bases, and 6 bases had no gene match. The CDR3 reads CASGGLALYEQYF. CDR3 coding DNA: TGTGCCAGCGGAGGACTAGCCCTCTACGAGCAGTACTTC.

V gene TRBV29-1 combines with J gene TRBJ2-7; D perhaps matches TRBD2 (6 bases). Germline V gene data show CDR1 as SQVTM and CDR2 as ANQGSEA. Trimming left V 6 bases short and J 5 bases short, with 11 bases between. The CDR3 is 11 residues long. The CDR3 sequence is CSVGAGNEQYF. DNA for the CDR3: TGCAGCGTGGGTGCGGGGAACGAGCAGTACTTC.

This clone was detected once. The chain is built from TRBV6-5 and TRBJ2-2; D uncertain. The CDR3 sequence is 15 residues long. V lost 4 bases, J lost 5 bases, and 14 bases lay in between. CDR1 and CDR2 from the germline V gene are MNHEY and SVGAGI. This chain's CDR3 is CASSWARSGTGELFF. The CDR3 nucleotides are TGTGCCAGCAGTTGGGCTAGAAGTGGAACCGGGGAGCTGTTTTTT.

The chain combines TRBV25-1 with TRBJ2-1; D remains ambiguous. The CDR3 has 13 residues. Trimming removed 5 bases at V and 5 bases at J, with 10 bases between. Germline V gene lookup returns CDR1 MGHDK and CDR2 SYGVNS. CDR3: CASSIEWHNEQFF. CDR3 DNA: TGTGCCAGCAGTATAGAATGGCACAATGAGCAGTTCTTC.

DNA for the CDR3: TGTGCCAGTAAGGCTAGCGGGGAGCTGGGATACGAGCAGTACTTC. Its protein is CASKASGELGYEQYF. This chain links TRBV19 with TRBJ2-7; 9 nucleotides align to TRBD2. V trimming: 7 bases; J trimming: 4 bases; junction bases outside the gene matches: 11. Looked up from germline, CDR1 is LNHDA and CDR2 is SQIVND (reference sequence). CDR3 size: 15 residues.

The V and J genes are TRBV7-8 and TRBJ2-3; a weak D match, TRBD1 (5 bases). This CDR3 is 18 amino acids long. Germline assignment: CDR1 SGHVS and CDR2 FQNEAQ. V lost 4 bases and J 0 bases, leaving 20 bases between the germline ends. The CDR3 protein is CASSSLAQGLSSTDTQYF. The CDR3 DNA follows: TGTGCCAGCAGCTCTCTCGCCCAGGGCTTATCAAGCACAGATACGCAGTATTTT.

The chain couples TRBV28 to TRBJ2-7; D is possibly TRBD1 (6 bases). CDR3 length equals 12 residues. The ends were cut back, 6 bases at V and 4 bases at J, with 10 bases in the middle. CDR1 and CDR2 (germline): MDHEN, SYDVKM. CDR3 in DNA: TGTGCCAGCAGAGCCCAGGGGTACGAGCAGTACTTC. Translating it yields CASRAQGYEQYF.

The chain couples TRBV5-5 to TRBJ2-7; 8 bases fit TRBD2. Trimming cost V 1 base and J 2 bases; bases outside gene matches: 5. The CDR3 runs 15 residues. Germline values: CDR1 SGHKS, CDR2 YYEKEE (reference sequence). The CDR3 spells CASSLTAGDTYEQYF. DNA of the CDR3: TGTGCCAGCAGCTTGACAGCGGGAGACACCTACGAGCAGTACTTC.

J is TRBJ2-7 and V is TRBV27, with D unclear. CDR1 and CDR2 from the germline V gene are MNHEY and SMNVEV (reference sequence). Trimming pared 4 bases from V and 2 bases from J, leaving 9 bases between. The CDR3 length is 13 residues. CDR3 sequence reads: CASSWRITYEQYF. CDR3 in DNA: TGTGCCAGCAGTTGGCGAATAACCTACGAGCAGTACTTC.

The chain joins TRBV28 to TRBJ2-1; tentative D call: TRBD2 (5 bases). Trimming stripped 1 base from V and 4 bases from J, with 14 bases between. Per the germline V gene, CDR1 is MDHEN and CDR2 is SYDVKM. The CDR3 is 16 residues long. The CDR3 here is CASSLSWENLYNEQFF. CDR3 in DNA: TGTGCCAGCAGTTTATCCTGGGAGAATTTGTACAATGAGCAGTTCTTC.

About this clone itself: The same CDR3 also results from other DNA sequences found in this sample. The CDR3 DNA follows: TGTGCCAGCAGCCAAGGACTAGCGGGAGGGTACAATGAGCAGTTCTTC. Translating gives CASSQGLAGGYNEQFF. This sequence joins TRBV4-2 and TRBJ2-1; 14 bases are a match to TRBD2. Losses at the gene ends were 1 base for V and 4 bases for J; bases not matched to a gene: 0. Looked up from germline, CDR1 is LGHNA and CDR2 is YNFKEQ. CDR3 length: 16 residues.

V is TRBV11-2 and J is TRBJ2-7, with D uncertain. The germline V gene has CDR1 SGHAT and CDR2 FQNNGV. The CDR3 spans 17 residues. Between the trimmed V and J ends, which lost 1 base and 3 bases, there was a span of 19 bases. The CDR3 DNA reads as TGTGCCAGCAGCTTAGCTGCCGTGGGCTTAAGGCTCTACGAGCAGTACTTC. Translating gives CASSLAAVGLRLYEQYF.

The J gene is TRBJ2-1, the V gene TRBV7-8; 13 bases line up with TRBD2. Trimming removed 2 bases from V and 0 bases from J; junction bases left unmatched: 7. This CDR3 is built from 19 residues. Germline V gene lookup returns CDR1 SGHVS and CDR2 FQNEAQ. CDR3 DNA sequence: TGTGCCAGCAGCTTAAGACTAGCGGGAGGCCCGATCTCCTACAATGAGCAGTTCTTC. Protein sequence: CASSLRLAGGPISYNEQFF.

The chain has TRBV4-3 and TRBJ2-1; perhaps TRBD2 as D (6 bases). Looked up from germline, CDR1 is LGHNA and CDR2 is YSLEER. This CDR3 region has 18 residues. Trimming took off 0 bases at V and 0 bases at J, with 15 bases between the two ends. The CDR3 DNA sequence: TGCGCCAGCAGCCAAGATAGATGGTCCGGGAGCTCCTACAATGAGCAGTTCTTC. This sequence encodes CASSQDRWSGSSYNEQFF.

The chain couples TRBV15 to TRBJ2-2, with 12 bases that match TRBD2. V lost 3 bases to trimming and J lost 8 bases; unmatched junction nucleotides: 10. The germline V gene encodes CDR1 LNHNV and CDR2 YYDKDF (reference sequence). The CDR3 sequence is 17 residues long. This CDR3 is CATSSGLAGGPSGELFF. CDR3 coding DNA: TGTGCCACCAGCAGTGGGCTAGCGGGAGGGCCGTCAGGGGAGCTGTTTTTT. Full variable domain (outside the CDR3, taken from reference TRBV15 and TRBJ2-2): DAMVIQNPRYQVTQFGKPVTLSCSQTLNHNVMYWYQQKSSQAPKLLFHYYDKDFNNEADTPDNFQSRRPNTSFCFLDIRSPGLGDTAMYLCATSSGLAGGPSGELFFGEGSRLTVL.